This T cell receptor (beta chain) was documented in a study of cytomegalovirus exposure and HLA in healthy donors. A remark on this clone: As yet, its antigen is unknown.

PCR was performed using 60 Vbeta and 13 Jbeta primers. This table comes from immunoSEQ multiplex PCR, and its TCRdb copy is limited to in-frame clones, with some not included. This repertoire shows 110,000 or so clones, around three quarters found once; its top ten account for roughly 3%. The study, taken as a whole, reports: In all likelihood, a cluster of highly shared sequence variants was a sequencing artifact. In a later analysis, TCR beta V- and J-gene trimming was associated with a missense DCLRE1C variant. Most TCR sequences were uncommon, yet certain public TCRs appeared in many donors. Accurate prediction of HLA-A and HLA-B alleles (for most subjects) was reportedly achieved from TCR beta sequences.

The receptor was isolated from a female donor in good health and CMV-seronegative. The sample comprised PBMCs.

CDR3 residues: CASSGQGSPNQPQHF. For the CDR3, the DNA is TGTGCCAGCAGCGGACAGGGCTCCCCCAATCAGCCCCAGCATTTT. The chain is built from TRBV2 and TRBJ1-5, with 8 positions matching TRBD1. Unmatched junction bases numbered 7, after V lost 6 bases and J lost 3 bases. This CDR3 spans 15 amino acids. Per the germline V gene, CDR1 is SNHLY and CDR2 is FYNNEI. Drawing the rest from reference TRBV2 and TRBJ1-5, the complete variable domain is EPEVTQTPSHQVTQMGQEVILRCVPISNHLYFYWYRQILGQKVEFLVSFYNNEISEKSEIFDDQFSVERPDGSNFTLKIRSTKLEDSAMYFCASSGQGSPNQPQHFGDGTRLSIL.